These T cell receptor beta chains were read from a single sample in a study of T cell responses to AZD1222 COVID-19 vaccine. Here immunoSEQ multiplex PCR was the method, and the copy in TCRdb shows in-frame clones only, minus some. Of under 200,000 clones in the sample, 94% are singletons; the top ten hold approximately 0.64%. The sample here was peripheral blood, taken on day 0 of AZD1222 vaccination. All receptors derive from an adult in good health. Each CDR3 is given with its conserved first and last residue. The order of the fields is D gene, J gene, V gene, clone size, CDR3 protein, CDR3 DNA. D genes are given only for firm matches. Not all rows give a size; the values are once, few, many and, for expanded clones, a class.

.,TRBJ1-4,TRBV7-9,.,CASSLGGRGDEKLFF,TGTGCCAGCAGCTTAGGAGGGAGGGGAGATGAAAAACTGTTTTTT
.,TRBJ2-2,TRBV7-8,.,CASSRPPGPPNTGELFF,TGTGCCAGCAGCCGCCCTCCGGGACCCCCGAACACCGGGGAGCTGTTTTTT
TRBD1,TRBJ2-2,TRBV19,.,CASSVGTADGELFF,TGTGCCAGTAGTGTCGGGACAGCGGACGGGGAGCTGTTTTTT
.,TRBJ1-1,TRBV11-2,.,CASIHRWDQNTEAFF,TGTGCCAGCATCCACCGTTGGGACCAGAACACTGAAGCTTTCTTT
TRBD1,TRBJ2-2,TRBV4-1,.,CASSQRDRVSGELFF,TGCGCCAGCAGCCAACGGGACAGGGTATCCGGGGAGCTGTTTTTT
.,TRBJ1-6,TRBV5-5,.,CASSSTGTTHSPLHF,TGTGCCAGCAGCTCGACCGGGACAACCCATTCACCCCTCCACTTT
TRBD2,TRBJ2-4,TRBV6-1,.,CASSESNLRTRKNIQYF,TGTGCCAGCAGTGAGAGTAATCTGAGGACTAGAAAAAACATTCAGTACTTC
TRBD1,TRBJ1-2,TRBV4-1,.,CASSQGGGQLYGYTF,TGCGCCAGCAGCCAAGGTGGGGGACAGCTGTATGGCTACACCTTC
.,TRBJ2-7,TRBV15,.,CATSRGYGSSYEQYF,TGTGCCACCAGCAGAGGATACGGGAGCTCCTACGAGCAGTACTTC
TRBD2,TRBJ2-2,TRBV5-6,.,CASSLALAGGELFF,TGTGCCAGCAGCTTGGCGCTAGCGGGCGGGGAGCTGTTTTTT
.,TRBJ1-2,TRBV5-4,few,CASSEGGRAIYGYTF,TGTGCCAGCTCAGAGGGGGGCCGGGCGATATATGGCTACACCTTC
.,TRBJ1-2,TRBV25-1,.,CATSARDYGYTF,TGTGCCACCTCTGCCAGGGACTATGGCTACACCTTC
TRBD1,TRBJ2-6,TRBV19,once,CASSIQGRGLGGANVLTF,TGTGCCAGTAGTATACAAGGCAGGGGGCTAGGTGGGGCCAACGTCCTGACTTTC
.,TRBJ1-3,TRBV6-6,.,CASSRTTPASTGNTIYF,TGTGCCAGCAGTCGGACAACCCCCGCGTCCACTGGAAACACCATATATTTT